This T cell receptor beta chain was found in a study of blood T cell repertoires in COVID-19. The CDR3 is 13 residues long. Trimming removed 5 bases at V and 1 base at J, with 8 bases between. Germline CDR1 is SGHTA and CDR2 is FQGTGA. Produced via immunoSEQ multiplex PCR; TCRdb's table is partial and in-frame only. The sample holds approximately 240,000 clones, 84% seen once. The sequence came from a woman aged 55-70 years who had recovered from COVID-19. This chain joins TRBV7-3 and TRBJ1-1; no definite D call. Sequenced material: peripheral blood. DNA of the CDR3: TGTGCCAGCAGCCGCGCCTCGAACACTGAAGCTTTCTTT. Translation: CASSRASNTEAFF.